This T cell receptor (beta chain) was recovered during a study of blood T cell repertoires in COVID-19. Here immunoSEQ multiplex PCR was the method, and the copy in TCRdb shows in-frame clones only, minus some. Of some 180,000 clones detected, roughly nine tenths appear once; the ten largest clones hold roughly 21%. The sample holds a few counts of this clone. Sequencing was carried out using peripheral blood. The sequence was collected from a man between 60 and 70 years old with active or convalescent COVID-19.

The CDR3 region is CASSLGSGTSTDTQYF. CDR3 DNA: TGTGCCAGCAGCTTAGGTAGCGGGACTAGCACAGATACGCAGTATTTT. The chain couples TRBV11-2 to TRBJ2-3, with 8 nucleotides matching TRBD2. CDR1 is SGHAT, CDR2 FQNNGV, per germline. The CDR3 totals 16 residues. Trimming cost V 1 base and J 0 bases; bases outside gene matches: 3. Drawing the rest from reference TRBV11-2 and TRBJ2-3, the complete variable domain is EAGVAQSPRYKIIEKRQSVAFWCNPISGHATLYWYQQILGQGPKLLIQFQNNGVVDDSQLPKDRFSAERLKGVDSTLKIQPAKLEDSAVYLCASSLGSGTSTDTQYFGPGTRLTVL.